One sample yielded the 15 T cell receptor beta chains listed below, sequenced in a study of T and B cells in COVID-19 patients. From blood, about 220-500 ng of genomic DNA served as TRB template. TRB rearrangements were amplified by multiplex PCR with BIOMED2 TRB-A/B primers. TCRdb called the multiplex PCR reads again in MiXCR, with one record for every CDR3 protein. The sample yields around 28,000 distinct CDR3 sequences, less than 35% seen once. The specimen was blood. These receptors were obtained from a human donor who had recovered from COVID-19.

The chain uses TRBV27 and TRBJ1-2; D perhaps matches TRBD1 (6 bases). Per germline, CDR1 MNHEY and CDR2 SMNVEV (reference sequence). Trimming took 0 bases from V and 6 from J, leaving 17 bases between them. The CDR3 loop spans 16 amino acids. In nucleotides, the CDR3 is TGTGCCAGCAGTTTATCCTCCAGGGGACGAGGAAATGGCTACACCTTC. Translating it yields CASSLSSRGRGNGYTF.

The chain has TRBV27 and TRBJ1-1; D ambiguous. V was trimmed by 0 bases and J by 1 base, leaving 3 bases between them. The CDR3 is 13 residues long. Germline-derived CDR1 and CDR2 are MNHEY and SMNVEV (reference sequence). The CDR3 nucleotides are TGTGCCAGCAGTTTATCCGAGAACACTGAAGCTTTCTTT. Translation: CASSLSENTEAFF.

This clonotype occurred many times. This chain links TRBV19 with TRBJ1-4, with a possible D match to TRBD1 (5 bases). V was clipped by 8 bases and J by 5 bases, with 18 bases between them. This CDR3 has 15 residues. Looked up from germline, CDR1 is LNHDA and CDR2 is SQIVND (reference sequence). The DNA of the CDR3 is TGTGCCAGTCACACCCCCGGGACGGCAAATGAAAAACTGTTTTTT. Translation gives CASHTPGTANEKLFF.

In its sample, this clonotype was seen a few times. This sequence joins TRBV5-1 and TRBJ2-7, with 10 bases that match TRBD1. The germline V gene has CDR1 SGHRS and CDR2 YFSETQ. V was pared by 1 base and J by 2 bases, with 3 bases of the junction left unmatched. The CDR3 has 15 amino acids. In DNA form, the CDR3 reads TGCGCCAGCAGCTTGACCGGACAGGGGGCCTACGAGCAGTACTTC. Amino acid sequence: CASSLTGQGAYEQYF.

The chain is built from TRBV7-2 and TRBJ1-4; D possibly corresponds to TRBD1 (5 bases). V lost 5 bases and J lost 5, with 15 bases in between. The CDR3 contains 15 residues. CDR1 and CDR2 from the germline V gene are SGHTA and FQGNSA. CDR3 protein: CASSPRGTANEKLFF. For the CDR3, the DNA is TGTGCCAGCAGCCCCCGGGGGACGGCGAATGAAAAACTGTTTTTT.

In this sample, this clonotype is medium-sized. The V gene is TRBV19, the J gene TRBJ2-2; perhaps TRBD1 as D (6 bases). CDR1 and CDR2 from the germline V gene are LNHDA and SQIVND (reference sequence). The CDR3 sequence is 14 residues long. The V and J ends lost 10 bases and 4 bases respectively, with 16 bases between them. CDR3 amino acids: CATEQGSGTGELFF. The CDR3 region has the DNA TGTGCCACCGAACAGGGAAGCGGCACCGGGGAGCTGTTTTTT.

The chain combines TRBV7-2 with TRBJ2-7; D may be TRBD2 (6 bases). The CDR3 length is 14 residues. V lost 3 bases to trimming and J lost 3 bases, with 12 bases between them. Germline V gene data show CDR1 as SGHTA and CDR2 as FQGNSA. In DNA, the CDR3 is TGTGCCAGCAGCTTCGGAGGGGTGGACTACGAGCAGTACTTC. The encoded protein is CASSFGGVDYEQYF.

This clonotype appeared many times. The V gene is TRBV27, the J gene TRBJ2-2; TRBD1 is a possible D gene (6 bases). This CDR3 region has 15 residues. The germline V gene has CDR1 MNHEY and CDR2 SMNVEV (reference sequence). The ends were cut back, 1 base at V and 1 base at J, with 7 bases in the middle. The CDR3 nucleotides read TGTGCCAGCAGTTTATGGGGGCAGAACACCGGGGAGCTGTTTTTT. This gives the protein CASSLWGQNTGELFF.

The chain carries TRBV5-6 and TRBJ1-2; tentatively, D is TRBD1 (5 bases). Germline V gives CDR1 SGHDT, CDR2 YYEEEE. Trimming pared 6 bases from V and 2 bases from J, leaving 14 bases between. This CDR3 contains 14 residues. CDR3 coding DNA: TGTGCCAGCACCCCGCAGGGAGCGAACTATGGCTACACCTTC. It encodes CASTPQGANYGYTF.

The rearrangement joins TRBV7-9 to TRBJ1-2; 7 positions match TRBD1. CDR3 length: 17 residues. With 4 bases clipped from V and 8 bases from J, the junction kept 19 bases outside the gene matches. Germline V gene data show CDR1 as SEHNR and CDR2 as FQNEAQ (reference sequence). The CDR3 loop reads CASSSWTTRQGGAGYTF. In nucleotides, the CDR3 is TGTGCCAGCAGCTCATGGACCACGAGACAGGGAGGGGCCGGCTACACCTTC. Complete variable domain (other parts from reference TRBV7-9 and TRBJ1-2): DTGVSQNPRHKITKRGQNVTFRCDPISEHNRLYWYRQTLGQGPEFLTYFQNEAQLEKSRLLSDRFSAERPKGSFSTLEIQRTEQGDSAMYLCASSSWTTRQGGAGYTFGSGTRLTVV.

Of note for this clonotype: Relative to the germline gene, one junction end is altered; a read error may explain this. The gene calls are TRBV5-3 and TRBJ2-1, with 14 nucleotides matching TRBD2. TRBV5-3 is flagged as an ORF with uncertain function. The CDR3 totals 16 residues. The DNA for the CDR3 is TGCGCCAGCAGCTGGGCTGGGACTAGCGGGGGAAATGAGCAGTTCTTC. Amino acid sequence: CASSWAGTSGGNEQFF.

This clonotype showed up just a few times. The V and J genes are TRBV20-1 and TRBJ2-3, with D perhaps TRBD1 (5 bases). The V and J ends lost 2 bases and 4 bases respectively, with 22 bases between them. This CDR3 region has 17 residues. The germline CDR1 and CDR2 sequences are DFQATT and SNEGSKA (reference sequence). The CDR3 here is CSARSPQSPRVADTQYF. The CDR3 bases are TGCAGTGCTAGAAGTCCCCAGAGTCCCAGGGTGGCAGATACGCAGTATTTT.

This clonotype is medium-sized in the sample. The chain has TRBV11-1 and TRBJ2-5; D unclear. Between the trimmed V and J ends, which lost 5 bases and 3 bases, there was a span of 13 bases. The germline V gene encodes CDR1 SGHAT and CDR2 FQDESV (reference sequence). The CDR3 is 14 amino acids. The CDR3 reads CASSRVGEEETQYF. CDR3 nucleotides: TGTGCCAGCAGCCGAGTCGGCGAGGAAGAGACCCAGTACTTC.

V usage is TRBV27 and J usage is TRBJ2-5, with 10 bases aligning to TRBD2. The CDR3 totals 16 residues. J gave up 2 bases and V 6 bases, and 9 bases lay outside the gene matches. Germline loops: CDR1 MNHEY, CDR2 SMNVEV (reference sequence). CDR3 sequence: CASSQPLSGGQETQYF. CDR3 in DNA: TGTGCCAGCAGCCAACCGCTTAGCGGGGGGCAAGAGACCCAGTACTTC.

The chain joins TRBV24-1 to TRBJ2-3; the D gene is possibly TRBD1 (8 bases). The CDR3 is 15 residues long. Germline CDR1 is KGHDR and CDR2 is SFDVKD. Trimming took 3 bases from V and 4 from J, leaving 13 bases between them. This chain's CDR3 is CATSDPQGGADTQYF. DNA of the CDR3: TGTGCCACCAGTGATCCACAGGGGGGGGCAGATACGCAGTATTTT.